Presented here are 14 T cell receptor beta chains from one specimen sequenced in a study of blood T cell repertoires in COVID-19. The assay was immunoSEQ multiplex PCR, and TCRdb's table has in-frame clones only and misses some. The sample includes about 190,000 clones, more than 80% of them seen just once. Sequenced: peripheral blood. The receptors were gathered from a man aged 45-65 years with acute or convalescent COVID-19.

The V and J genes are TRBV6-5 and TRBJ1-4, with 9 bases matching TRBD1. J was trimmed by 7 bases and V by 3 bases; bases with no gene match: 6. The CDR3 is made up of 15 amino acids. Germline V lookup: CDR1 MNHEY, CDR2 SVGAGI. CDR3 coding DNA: TGTGCCAGCAGTTATACAGGGGGCGGCGGTGAAAAACTGTTTTTT. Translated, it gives CASSYTGGGGEKLFF.

The CDR3 spells CASSLRGSTGELFF. CDR3 coding DNA: TGTGCCAGCAGCTTACGCGGGAGCACCGGGGAGCTGTTTTTT. The J gene is TRBJ2-2, the V gene TRBV7-3; 7 bases match TRBD2. V dropped 2 bases and J dropped 4; count of bases not matched to a gene: 1. This CDR3 spans 14 amino acids. Looked up from germline, CDR1 is SGHTA and CDR2 is FQGTGA.

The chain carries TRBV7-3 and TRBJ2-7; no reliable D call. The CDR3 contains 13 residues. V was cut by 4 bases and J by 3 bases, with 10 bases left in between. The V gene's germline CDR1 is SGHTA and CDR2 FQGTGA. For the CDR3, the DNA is TGTGCCAGCAGCTATGAGACGGGCTACGAGCAGTACTTC. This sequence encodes CASSYETGYEQYF.

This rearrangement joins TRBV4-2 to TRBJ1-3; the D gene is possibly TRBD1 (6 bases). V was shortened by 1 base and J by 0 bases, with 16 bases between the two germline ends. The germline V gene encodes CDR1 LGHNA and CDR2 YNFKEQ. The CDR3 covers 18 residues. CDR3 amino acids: CASSQATGTRTSGNTIYF. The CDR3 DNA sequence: TGTGCCAGCAGCCAAGCGACAGGTACTCGGACCTCTGGAAACACCATATATTTT.

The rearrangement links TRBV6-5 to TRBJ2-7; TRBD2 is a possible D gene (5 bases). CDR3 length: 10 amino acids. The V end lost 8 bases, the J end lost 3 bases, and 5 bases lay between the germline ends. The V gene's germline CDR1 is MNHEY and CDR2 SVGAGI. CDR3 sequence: CASAGYEQYV. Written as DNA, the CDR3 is TGTGCCAGCGCGGGCTACGAGCAGTACGTC.

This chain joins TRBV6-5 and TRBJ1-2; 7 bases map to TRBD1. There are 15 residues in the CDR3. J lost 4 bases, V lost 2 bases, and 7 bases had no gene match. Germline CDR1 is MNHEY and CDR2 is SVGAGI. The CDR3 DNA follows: TGTGCCAGCAGTTACGGACAGGAACCAATCTATGGCTACACCTTC. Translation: CASSYGQEPIYGYTF.

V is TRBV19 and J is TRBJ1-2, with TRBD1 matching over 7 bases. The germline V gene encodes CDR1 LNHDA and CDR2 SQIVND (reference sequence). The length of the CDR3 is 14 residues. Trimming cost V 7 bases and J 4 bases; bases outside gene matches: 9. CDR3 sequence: CASIPAGGIYGYTF. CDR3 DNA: TGTGCCAGTATCCCGGCAGGGGGGATCTATGGCTACACCTTC.

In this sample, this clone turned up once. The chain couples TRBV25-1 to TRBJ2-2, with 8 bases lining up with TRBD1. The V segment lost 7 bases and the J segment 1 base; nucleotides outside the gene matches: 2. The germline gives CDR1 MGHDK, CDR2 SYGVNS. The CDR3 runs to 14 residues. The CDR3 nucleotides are TGTGCCAGCAAGGACAGGGTGAACACCGGGGAGCTGTTTTTT. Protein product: CASKDRVNTGELFF. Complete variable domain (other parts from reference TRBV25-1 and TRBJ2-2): EADIYQTPRYLVIGTGKKITLECSQTMGHDKMYWYQQDPGMELHLIHYSYGVNSTEKGDLSSESTVSRIRTEHFPLTLESARPSHTSQYLCASKDRVNTGELFFGEGSRLTVL.

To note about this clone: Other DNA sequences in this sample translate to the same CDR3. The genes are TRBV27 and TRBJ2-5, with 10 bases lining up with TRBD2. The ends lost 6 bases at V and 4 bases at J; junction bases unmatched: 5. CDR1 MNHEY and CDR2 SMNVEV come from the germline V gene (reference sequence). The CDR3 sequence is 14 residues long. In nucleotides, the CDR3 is TGTGCCAGCAGACCAGCGGGAGGGGGAGAGACCCAGTACTTC. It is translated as CASRPAGGGETQYF.

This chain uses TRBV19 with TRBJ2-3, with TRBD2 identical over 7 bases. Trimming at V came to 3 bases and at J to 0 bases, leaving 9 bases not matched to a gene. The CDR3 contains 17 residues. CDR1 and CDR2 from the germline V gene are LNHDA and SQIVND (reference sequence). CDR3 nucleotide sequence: TGTGCCAGTAGTATCCGGGACTACGTCCTGAGCACAGATACGCAGTATTTT. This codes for CASSIRDYVLSTDTQYF. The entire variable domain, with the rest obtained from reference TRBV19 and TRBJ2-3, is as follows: DGGITQSPKYLFRKEGQNVTLSCEQNLNHDAMYWYRQDPGQGLRLIYYSQIVNDFQKGDIAEGYSVSREKKESFPLTVTSAQKNPTAFYLCASSIRDYVLSTDTQYFGPGTRLTVL.

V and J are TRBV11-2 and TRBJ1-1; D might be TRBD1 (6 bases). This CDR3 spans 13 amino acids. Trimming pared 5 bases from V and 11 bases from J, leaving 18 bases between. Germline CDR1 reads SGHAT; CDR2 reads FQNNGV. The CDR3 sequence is CASSQARGVGAFF. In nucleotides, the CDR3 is TGTGCCAGCAGCCAAGCCAGGGGCGTAGGGGCTTTCTTT.

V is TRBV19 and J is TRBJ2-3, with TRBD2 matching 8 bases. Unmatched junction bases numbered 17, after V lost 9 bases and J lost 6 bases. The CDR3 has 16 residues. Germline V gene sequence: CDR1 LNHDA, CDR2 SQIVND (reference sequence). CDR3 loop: CASSPRGLARTDTQYF. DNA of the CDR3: TGTGCCAGCAGCCCACGAGGACTAGCTCGAACCGATACGCAGTATTTT. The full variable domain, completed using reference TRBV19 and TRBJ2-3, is DGGITQSPKYLFRKEGQNVTLSCEQNLNHDAMYWYRQDPGQGLRLIYYSQIVNDFQKGDIAEGYSVSREKKESFPLTVTSAQKNPTAFYLCASSPRGLARTDTQYFGPGTRLTVL.

The CDR3 spells CASSAAGSGANVLTF. DNA of the CDR3: TGTGCCAGCAGCGCAGCAGGTTCTGGGGCCAACGTCCTGACTTTC. This rearrangement joins TRBV13 to TRBJ2-6; D gene uncertain. The V end was cut by 5 bases, the J end by 1 base, with 9 bases between. In germline, CDR1 is PRHDT, CDR2 FYEKMQ (reference sequence). The CDR3 is made up of 15 amino acids.

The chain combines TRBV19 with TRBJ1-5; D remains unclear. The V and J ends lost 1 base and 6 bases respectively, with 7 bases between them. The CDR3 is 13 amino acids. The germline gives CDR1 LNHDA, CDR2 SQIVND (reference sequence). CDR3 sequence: CASSIAGSQPQHF. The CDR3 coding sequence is TGTGCCAGTAGTATAGCGGGGAGTCAGCCCCAGCATTTT.